This record looks at one T cell receptor beta chain sequence and its context. The entry originates in a study of shared T cell receptors in the human thymus. Using immunoSEQ multiplex PCR, the repertoire was profiled, and TCRdb retains in-frame clones only, with some absent. The table records tens of thousands of clones, more than 90% of them present only once. CDR3 length: 14 amino acids. V shed 2 bases and J shed 4 bases, with 11 bases lying between them. Germline CDR1 reads MRHNA; CDR2 reads SNTAGT. The chain has TRBV6-4 and TRBJ1-2, with D perhaps TRBD1 (6 bases). The receptor comes from a human donor. Sequences were obtained from thymocytes. This CDR3 reads CASSDGGGSYGYTF. CDR3 DNA sequence: TGTGCCAGCAGTGACGGAGGGGGAAGCTATGGCTACACCTTC.